A single sample is the source of the 2 T cell receptor beta chains below, sequenced in a study of technical replicates of blood from a handful of donors. Sequenced by immunoSEQ multiplex PCR; TCRdb stores in-frame clones only, minus some. The table records some 87,000 clones, about 96% of them present only once. The source material was T cells isolated from PBMCs. The origin of the receptors is a human donor in good health.

The rearrangement uses TRBV2 and TRBJ1-1; D is ambiguous. The ends were cut back, 7 bases at V and 4 bases at J, with 13 bases in the middle. The CDR3 is 13 residues long. Germline lookup yields CDR1 SNHLY and CDR2 FYNNEI. Here the CDR3 DNA reads TGTGCCAGCAACGAGAACGAGGGCACTGAAGCTTTCTTT. Translation: CASNENEGTEAFF.

The chain uses TRBV28 and TRBJ1-1; 7 nucleotides agree with TRBD1. From germline, CDR1 is MDHEN and CDR2 SYDVKM. V dropped 9 bases and J dropped 3; count of bases not matched to a gene: 10. The CDR3 length is 14 residues. The DNA of the CDR3 is TGTGCCAGTCCCCCGACAGGGCTTTACACTGAAGCTTTCTTT. Encoded protein: CASPPTGLYTEAFF.